A single sample is the source of the 5 T cell receptor beta chains below, sequenced in a study of T cell changes during pregnancy in multiple sclerosis. Measured with immunoSEQ multiplex PCR; TCRdb has only the in-frame clones, and not every one. The table shows 50,000 or so clones, with about 90% occurring only once. Specimen: CD4+ T cells from peripheral blood mononuclear cells, collected after pregnancy. Receptors originate from a female donor in good health, enrolled as a control in a pregnancy study.

The chain employs TRBV6-4 and TRBJ1-5; D not certain. The CDR3 is 13 residues long. The ends were cut back, 4 bases at V and 10 bases at J, with 14 bases in the middle. Per germline, CDR1 MRHNA and CDR2 SNTAGT. The CDR3 sequence: CASSASLTEPQHF. The CDR3 DNA reads as TGTGCCAGCAGTGCTAGCCTAACCGAACCCCAGCATTTT.

V gene TRBV19 combines with J gene TRBJ2-5; 9 bases map to TRBD1. The CDR3 sequence is 14 residues long. Germline-derived CDR1 and CDR2 are LNHDA and SQIVND (reference sequence). V was clipped by 4 bases and J by 5 bases; unmatched bases: 5. Written as DNA, the CDR3 is TGTGCCAGTAGTACTACAGGGGGCTGGGAGACCCAGTACTTC. Protein product: CASSTTGGWETQYF.

V usage is TRBV10-3 and J usage is TRBJ1-1, with TRBD1 as a possible D gene (6 bases). From germline, CDR1 is ENHRY and CDR2 SYGVKD. V was pared by 6 bases and J by 3 bases, with 17 bases between. The CDR3 is 15 amino acids. CDR3 coding DNA: TGTGCCATCAGGGACAGCCTTGAGGGTTACACTGAAGCTTTCTTT. It translates to CAIRDSLEGYTEAFF.

The chain combines TRBV18 with TRBJ1-1, with a tentative D call TRBD1 (6 bases). The CDR3 totals 15 residues. V was cut by 2 bases and J by 3 bases, with 13 bases left in between. Germline assignment: CDR1 KGHSH and CDR2 LQKENI. The CDR3 spells CASSPGGAGDTEAFF. The DNA for the CDR3 is TGTGCCAGCTCACCAGGGGGGGCGGGAGACACTGAAGCTTTCTTT.

The gene calls are TRBV7-9 and TRBJ1-3, with a possible D match to TRBD1 (6 bases). The CDR3 is 15 amino acids. CDR1 is SEHNR, CDR2 FQNEAQ, per germline (reference sequence). Trimming took 5 bases from V and 4 from J, leaving 15 bases between them. DNA of the CDR3: TGTGCCAGCAGCCCGGGACACACGGGGGGAAACACCATATATTTT. This codes for CASSPGHTGGNTIYF.